The 20 T cell receptor beta chains below all came from one sample that was sequenced in a study of blood T cell repertoires in COVID-19. TCRdb's table, derived via immunoSEQ multiplex PCR, lists solely in-frame clones and lacks some. Of 85,000 to 90,000 clones listed, around 86% are singletons. Sequenced sample: peripheral blood. These receptors were obtained from a human donor in a cohort sampled during active COVID-19.

The rearrangement joins TRBV29-1 to TRBJ2-1; TRBD2 matches at 9 bases. The length of the CDR3 is 15 residues. Germline V CDR1 and CDR2: SQVTM, ANQGSEA. Losses at the gene ends were 3 bases for V and 7 bases for J; bases not matched to a gene: 10. DNA of the CDR3: TGCAGCGTTGATAAAGCTAGCGGGAAGTCGAATGAGCAGTTCTTC. Its protein product is CSVDKASGKSNEQFF.

V and J are TRBV12-5 and TRBJ1-1; unclear D gene. Germline V gives CDR1 LGHNT, CDR2 FRNRAP. The CDR3 totals 14 residues. V was shortened by 2 bases and J by 11 bases, with 18 bases between the two germline ends. CDR3 region: CASGLRRHPRGAFF. The CDR3 nucleotides are TGTGCTAGTGGTTTGAGGAGGCACCCCCGAGGGGCTTTCTTT.

V and J are TRBV6-2 or TRBV6-3 and TRBJ2-1; the match to TRBD1 covers 11 bases. V lost 4 bases, J lost 6 bases, and 5 bases stayed unmatched. The germline V gene encodes CDR1 MNHEY and CDR2 SVGEGT. The CDR3 runs to 15 residues. This CDR3 reads CASSSDRGHINEQFF. Written as DNA, the CDR3 is TGTGCCAGCAGTTCGGACAGGGGGCATATCAATGAGCAGTTCTTC.

This chain uses TRBV7-2 with TRBJ2-5; no definite D call. Trimming took 4 bases from V and 5 from J, leaving 11 bases between them. The CDR3 loop spans 13 amino acids. Germline V gene data show CDR1 as SGHTA and CDR2 as FQGNSA. The CDR3, as DNA: TGTGCCAGCAGCTATCGTACCCAGGAGACCCAGTACTTC. It codes for CASSYRTQETQYF.

This clone was observed once. The J gene is TRBJ2-1, the V gene TRBV10-3; D is possibly TRBD1 (7 bases). Trimming took 11 bases from V and 4 from J, leaving 15 bases between them. The CDR3 consists of 13 residues. Germline V gene lookup returns CDR1 ENHRY and CDR2 SYGVKD. Written as DNA, the CDR3 is TGTGCCCTTGGGCGGGACAGTTACAATGAGCAGTTCTTC. Translation gives CALGRDSYNEQFF.

The chain is built from TRBV29-1 and TRBJ2-4; TRBD1 might be the D (6 bases). Germline CDR1 is SQVTM and CDR2 is ANQGSEA. The CDR3 contains 13 residues. V lost 7 bases and J 2 bases, leaving 12 bases between the germline ends. CDR3 nucleotides: TGCAGCGCCCGGACAGAAACCAAAAACATTCAGTACTTC. Protein product: CSARTETKNIQYF.

The gene calls are TRBV5-1 and TRBJ2-3; the match to TRBD2 covers 11 bases. Germline lookup yields CDR1 SGHRS and CDR2 YFSETQ. The CDR3 runs 17 residues. V gave up 0 bases and J gave up 4 bases; unmatched junction bases: 7. The CDR3 coding sequence is TGCGCCAGCAGCTTGGAGGTTAGCGGGGGGGCGGCAGATACGCAGTATTTT. Encoded protein: CASSLEVSGGAADTQYF.

The chain links TRBV7-6 to TRBJ2-3, with D possibly being TRBD2 (6 bases). This CDR3 contains 15 residues. The V gene lost 7 bases and the J gene lost 2 bases, with 16 bases spanning the gap. Germline V gene lookup returns CDR1 SGHVS and CDR2 FNYEAQ. The CDR3 loop is CASTSLRGDTDTQYF. CDR3 sequence (DNA): TGTGCCAGCACTAGCCTGCGGGGAGACACAGATACGCAGTATTTT.

The rearrangement uses TRBV18 and TRBJ1-1; 9 bases map to TRBD1. Germline-derived CDR1 and CDR2 are KGHSH and LQKENI. V dropped 1 base and J dropped 7; count of bases not matched to a gene: 4. The CDR3 has 14 amino acids. The CDR3 coding sequence is TGTGCCAGCTCACCACAGGGACAGGGACTTGAAGCTTTCTTT. Its translation is CASSPQGQGLEAFF.

The chain recombines TRBV4-3 with TRBJ1-2; D may be TRBD1 (5 bases). Trimming left V 2 bases short and J 4 bases short, with 11 bases between. CDR3 length: 14 residues. CDR1 is LGHNA, CDR2 YSLEER, per germline. This CDR3 reads CASSQQTDSYGYTF. The CDR3 DNA is TGCGCCAGCAGCCAACAGACAGATTCCTATGGCTACACCTTC.

The chain joins TRBV11-2 to TRBJ2-3, with 15 bases fitting TRBD2. The CDR3 is 17 residues long. Germline lookup yields CDR1 SGHAT and CDR2 FQNNGV. With V trimmed by 5 bases and J by 1 base, 4 bases remained unmatched. In DNA, the CDR3 is TGTGCCAGCAGCCCCGGGACTAGCGGGGGGCGCACAGATACGCAGTATTTT. This translates into CASSPGTSGGRTDTQYF. The full variable domain, its missing parts supplied by reference TRBV11-2 and TRBJ2-3, is EAGVAQSPRYKIIEKRQSVAFWCNPISGHATLYWYQQILGQGPKLLIQFQNNGVVDDSQLPKDRFSAERLKGVDSTLKIQPAKLEDSAVYLCASSPGTSGGRTDTQYFGPGTRLTVL.

The gene calls are TRBV25-1 and TRBJ2-5; TRBD1 aligns across 8 bases. There are 16 residues in the CDR3. CDR1 MGHDK and CDR2 SYGVNS come from the germline V gene. Trimming took 5 bases from V and 5 from J; bases not matched to a gene: 13. CDR3 in DNA: TGTGCCAGCAGTACCCATCGGACAGGGCCAGGGGAGACCCAGTACTTC. Translated, it gives CASSTHRTGPGETQYF.

This chain links TRBV11-3 with TRBJ2-5, with TRBD1 identical over 8 bases. J lost 6 bases, V lost 5 bases, and 11 bases had no gene match. There are 15 residues in the CDR3. Per germline, CDR1 SGHNT and CDR2 YENEEA. In DNA form, the CDR3 reads TGTGCCAGCAGCCCTGGACCAGGGGGCGACAAGACCCAGTACTTC. Translation gives CASSPGPGGDKTQYF.

V usage is TRBV3-1 (or the pseudogene TRBV3-2) and J usage is TRBJ1-2, with D perhaps TRBD1 (5 bases). V shed 0 bases and J shed 0 bases, with 23 bases lying between them. This CDR3 is 20 amino acids long. CDR1 is LGHDT and CDR2 is YNNKEL in the germline V gene (reference sequence). CDR3 coding DNA: TGTGCCAGCAGCCAAGATCCGGTTGGCAGGGCAAAACCGTCTAACTATGGCTACACCTTC. Protein: CASSQDPVGRAKPSNYGYTF.

The V and J genes are TRBV6-2 or TRBV6-3 and TRBJ2-7; 10 positions agree with TRBD2. This CDR3 comprises 17 residues. After removal of 2 bases from V and 2 bases from J, the junction contained 9 bases not matched to a gene. In germline, CDR1 is MNHEY, CDR2 SVGEGT. CDR3 sequence: CASSYLFGLADPYEQYF. The CDR3, as DNA: TGTGCCAGCAGTTACCTATTTGGACTAGCGGACCCCTACGAGCAGTACTTC.

V usage is TRBV27 and J usage is TRBJ1-2; D is uncertain. Germline values: CDR1 MNHEY, CDR2 SMNVEV (reference sequence). This CDR3 comprises 13 residues. V lost 0 bases, J lost 3 bases, and 5 bases lay in between. The CDR3 is CASSLSAHYGYTF. The CDR3 DNA reads TGTGCCAGCAGTTTATCAGCCCACTATGGCTACACCTTC.

This rearrangement joins TRBV2 to TRBJ2-1; 8 bases line up with TRBD2. The CDR3 extends over 16 amino acids. V lost 3 bases to trimming and J lost 8 bases; unmatched junction nucleotides: 12. Germline CDR1 and CDR2: SNHLY and FYNNEI. CDR3 sequence (DNA): TGTGCCAGCAGTGAGGCATCCGGGGGGGCCCGGGATGAGCAGTTCTTC. Its translation: CASSEASGGARDEQFF. Supplemented by reference TRBV2 and TRBJ2-1, the full variable domain reads EPEVTQTPSHQVTQMGQEVILRCVPISNHLYFYWYRQILGQKVEFLVSFYNNEISEKSEIFDDQFSVERPDGSNFTLKIRSTKLEDSAMYFCASSEASGGARDEQFFGPGTRLTVL.

The chain recombines TRBV12-5 with TRBJ2-2, with 8 bases matching TRBD1. V was pared by 2 bases and J by 7 bases, with 6 bases of the junction left unmatched. CDR3 length equals 15 residues. Per germline, CDR1 LGHNT and CDR2 FRNRAP. CDR3 sequence reads: CASGLRQGAGGELFF. The CDR3 DNA reads as TGTGCTAGTGGTTTGAGGCAGGGGGCAGGCGGGGAGCTGTTTTTT.

This clone came up once. J is TRBJ2-1 and V is TRBV29-1, with D perhaps matching TRBD2 (6 bases). Trimming shortened V by 4 bases and J by 9 bases, and 19 bases separated the two germline ends. Germline assignment: CDR1 SQVTM and CDR2 ANQGSEA. The CDR3 extends over 14 amino acids. The CDR3 coding sequence is TGCAGCGTTGGGGCGCAGGCGGGGTCGGGTGAGCAGTTCTTC. Protein sequence: CSVGAQAGSGEQFF.

The V call is TRBV19, the J call TRBJ2-1; 7 positions match TRBD1. The CDR3 loop spans 16 amino acids. Losses at the gene ends were 3 bases for V and 10 bases for J; bases not matched to a gene: 15. Germline V lookup: CDR1 LNHDA, CDR2 SQIVND (reference sequence). The CDR3 bases are TGTGCCAGTAGTATTAACCGCAGGACAGGACGGAGAGAGCAGTTCTTC. The encoded protein is CASSINRRTGRREQFF.